The 5 T cell receptor beta chains presented below share a single source sample, sequenced in a study of blood T cell repertoires in COVID-19. Repertoires were generated with immunoSEQ multiplex PCR, while TCRdb's copy carries only in-frame clones and drops some. The data contain under 250,000 clones, about four fifths of them singletons. Material for sequencing was PBMCs or T cells enriched from blood (not recorded which). These receptors all stem from a woman aged 40 to 49 who had been exposed to COVID-19.

This chain links TRBV7-2 with TRBJ2-2; a possible D gene is TRBD2 (5 bases). V dropped 0 bases and J dropped 0 bases, with 8 bases sitting between them. The CDR3 runs 16 residues. Per the germline V gene, CDR1 is SGHTA and CDR2 is FQGNSA. This chain's CDR3 is CASSLASGANTGELFF. DNA of the CDR3: TGTGCCAGCAGCTTAGCGTCCGGGGCGAACACCGGGGAGCTGTTTTTT.

This clone has only one observation. V usage is TRBV7-8 and J usage is TRBJ2-2, with 8 bases aligning to TRBD1. Trimming took 4 bases from V and 1 from J; bases not matched to a gene: 2. The CDR3 totals 15 residues. Germline V gene data show CDR1 as SGHVS and CDR2 as FQNEAQ. CDR3 sequence: CASSSGTGNTGELFF. The DNA for the CDR3 is TGTGCCAGCAGCTCCGGGACAGGGAACACCGGGGAGCTGTTTTTT.

This chain links TRBV5-4 with TRBJ2-1, with 9 positions matching TRBD2. Germline V gene lookup returns CDR1 SGHNT and CDR2 YYREEE (reference sequence). V gave up 2 bases and J gave up 3 bases; unmatched junction bases: 6. This CDR3 is built from 16 residues. The CDR3 DNA follows: TGTGCCAGCAGCTTAAGCGGGGGGATGGTCTACAATGAGCAGTTCTTC. Translating it yields CASSLSGGMVYNEQFF.

The chain combines TRBV27 with TRBJ2-7, with 7 bases lining up with TRBD1. This CDR3 spans 15 amino acids. Germline CDR1 MNHEY, CDR2 SMNVEV (reference sequence). V trimming: 6 bases; J trimming: 4 bases; junction bases outside the gene matches: 12. Written as DNA, the CDR3 is TGTGCCAGCAGCCCCAGGACAGGAGAACATTACGAGCAGTACTTC. Encoded protein: CASSPRTGEHYEQYF.

This clone was seen only once. V and J are TRBV6-5 and TRBJ1-1; possibly TRBD1 for D (6 bases). Per germline, CDR1 MNHEY and CDR2 SVGAGI. Trimming cost V 5 bases and J 1 base, with 14 bases left between them. CDR3 length: 15 amino acids. The CDR3 DNA reads as TGTGCCAGCAGTCAATCACAGGGTCAGAACACTGAAGCTTTCTTT. Translation: CASSQSQGQNTEAFF.